The entry that follows covers one T cell receptor (beta chain) sequence. This entry comes from a study of blood T cell repertoires in COVID-19. Looking at the study overall: Acute and convalescent COVID-19 specimens originated in the United States, Italy and Spain. From T cells, B-cell-depleted T cells, or PBMCs came the material, which was cDNA or gDNA.

V gave up 8 bases and J gave up 8 bases; unmatched junction bases: 13. This CDR3 contains 15 residues. Germline CDR1 and CDR2: SEHNR and FQNEAQ (reference sequence). Per the original data handling: Amplified reference gene primers provided the basis for estimating nucleated cell counts. The method was immunoSEQ multiplex PCR; TCRdb's version includes in-frame clones alone and lacks a portion of them. That table gives V, J and clone size, and the DNA gave D and trimming. The sample records 100,000 to 150,000 clones, around 80% being singletons. The receptor was isolated from a man aged 35 to 55 with active or convalescent COVID-19. Specimen: peripheral blood. The chain employs TRBV7-9 and TRBJ2-2; 8 bases agree with TRBD2. The CDR3 coding sequence is TGTGCCAGCGCCCTCTATGCGGGGGGAGTGGGGGAGCTGTTTTTT. It translates to CASALYAGGVGELFF.